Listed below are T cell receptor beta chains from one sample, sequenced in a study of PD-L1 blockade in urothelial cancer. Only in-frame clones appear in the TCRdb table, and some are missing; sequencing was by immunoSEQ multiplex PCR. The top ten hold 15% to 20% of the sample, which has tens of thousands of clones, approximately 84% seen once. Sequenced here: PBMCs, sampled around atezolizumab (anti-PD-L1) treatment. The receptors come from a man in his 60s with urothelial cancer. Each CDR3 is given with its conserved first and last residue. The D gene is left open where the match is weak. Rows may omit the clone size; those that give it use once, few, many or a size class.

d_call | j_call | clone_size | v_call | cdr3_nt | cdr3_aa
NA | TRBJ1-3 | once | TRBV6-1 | TGTGCCAGCCGACAGACAAGCTCTGGAAACACCATATATTTT | CASRQTSSGNTIYF
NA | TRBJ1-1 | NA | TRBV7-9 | TGTGCCAGCAGCTTAGGTGGGGCAGAAGCTTTCTTT | CASSLGGAEAFF
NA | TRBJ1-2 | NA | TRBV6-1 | TGTGCCAGCAGTCCCGTGGCCTATGGCTACACCTTC | CASSPVAYGYTF
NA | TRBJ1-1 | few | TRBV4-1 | TGCGCCAGCAGCCAAGTCGGTGGTATCGGAGCTTTCTTT | CASSQVGGIGAFF
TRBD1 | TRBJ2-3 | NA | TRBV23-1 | TGCGCCAGCAGTCCTCGGGACAGGGGGGGGGATACGCAGTATTTT | CASSPRDRGGDTQYF
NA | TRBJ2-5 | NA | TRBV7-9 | TGTGCCAGCAGCCCCTCGGCGGTCCTAAAGACCCAGTACTTC | CASSPSAVLKTQYF
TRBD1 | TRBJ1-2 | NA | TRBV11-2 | TGTGCCAGCAGCCAAGATCGGACAGGGGACGGCTACACCTTC | CASSQDRTGDGYTF
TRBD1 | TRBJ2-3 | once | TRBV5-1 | TGCGCCAGCAGCGTCGACAGGGGGCTAGGCACAGATACGCAGTATTTT | CASSVDRGLGTDTQYF
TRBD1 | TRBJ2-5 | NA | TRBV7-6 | TGTGCCAGCACCAAGAACAGGGGCGGCCAAGAGACCCAGTACTTC | CASTKNRGGQETQYF
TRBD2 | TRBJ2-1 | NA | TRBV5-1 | TGCGCCAGCAGCTACCAAGGTCTAGCGGGGGTCTACAATGAGCAGTTCTTC | CASSYQGLAGVYNEQFF